The source of this T cell receptor (beta chain) is a study of cytomegalovirus exposure and HLA in healthy donors (dated by TCRdb to 2016 to 2017). With regard to the full study: According to an earlier analysis of 450 to 650 of the donors, 150 million to 200 million T cells yielded over 100 million unique TCR beta sequences and approximately 300 Gb of sequence data. The study profiled the T cell repertoires of more than 500 subjects by immunosequencing and related them to cytomegalovirus serostatus. An earlier analysis of 587 of the donors used high-throughput TCR beta sequencing to judge whether each TCR beta V gene segment behaved as functional or pseudogenic. High-throughput TCR immunosequencing, statistical association of individual TCRs with disease status, and machine learning were combined to predict cytomegalovirus infection status. Roughly 5 DR-DQ haplotypes were treated as single units for association and clustering because of strong linkage in the cohort. Donor age, sex, ethnicity and CMV serostatus were compiled together with the repertoire data. In a later genetic analysis, genome-wide SNP genotypes for 398 of the 666 donors were used, and that subset was treated as a discovery cohort. The study aimed to test whether cataloging public T cell receptors could reveal signatures of past pathogen exposure. Among the roughly 370 genotyped donors, more than 70% belonged to the genetic ancestry cluster associated with self-reported Caucasian donors. A later analysis re-examined previously published TCR beta repertoires from just over 650 donors and added high-resolution HLA genotyping to investigate patterns of TCR occurrence. Typing coverage varied by locus: about 629-640 donors for A, B, C, DRB1 and DQB1; 522 for DQA1; more than 600 for DPA1; roughly 450 for DPB1. Every discovery cohort repertoire had been produced on one sequencing platform. In the later analysis, no new phenotypic data were used to find candidate immune exposures; instead, reliance was placed on TCR beta sequences and their occurrence across donors. Among some 400 genotyped donors of the cohort, an average of approximately 240,000 unique TCR beta nucleotide sequences was sequenced per donor, of which about 20% were non-productive. Along with the roughly 710-subject first cohort, a separate validation cohort of over 90 different subjects was used. An early release covering roughly 580 HLA-typed donors comprised about 300 gigabases of sequencing data and approximately 80 million unique TCR sequences. Class I and class II HLA loci were covered by the typing at four-digit resolution.

In total, 600 or so healthy bone marrow donors made up the cohort. At the time of sampling, all cohort members were nominally healthy, though unrecorded immune exposures were likely present. The donor tested CMV seropositive and was one of the 289 seropositive cohort members. A peripheral blood sample was provided by each donor, and peripheral blood mononuclear cells were used for TCR beta sequencing. Genomic DNA extraction from the blood cell samples was performed with the Qiagen DNeasy Blood Extraction Kit. Findings and caveats that apply to the study as a whole: Some IMGT-functional V segments, including TRBV6-2 and TRBV6-3, could not be told apart with the 87-base-pair reads, so those segments were excluded. In an earlier analysis of 587 of the donors, most TCR beta V segments appeared in productive rearrangements about 90% or about 30% of the time, broadly matching IMGT annotations. Sequencing depth was assumed to be roughly uniform across donors in the presence/absence analyses, though that assumption may not hold. The sequencing pipeline was judged likely to have produced a cluster of highly shared sequence variants as a technical artifact. The authors suggested that the approach could potentially be extended to other disease states and immunological phenotypes. A later analysis associated around 16,000 TCR beta sequences with specific HLA alleles at a false discovery rate of 0.05. A later analysis found that most CMV-associated TCR beta chains appeared HLA-restricted, with HLA associations seemingly driven largely by CMV exposure. In a later analysis, several top co-occurrence clusters were reported to appear linked to parvovirus B19, influenza, CMV and Epstein-Barr virus. Compared with the approximately 670-donor mean, donors in an Asian-associated ancestry cluster had fewer N-insertions in productive TCRs, according to a later genetic analysis. Because counts were too low, some 17 rarely observed V segments, including chromosome 9 orphons, were excluded from the earlier analysis of several hundred of the donors. V-gene and J-gene trimming of TCR beta chains was associated with a missense DCLRE1C variant in a later genetic analysis, and the association was replicated in an independent cohort. A later analysis found that TCR association rates varied across HLA loci, with DRB1 alleles showing the most associated TCRs and HLA-C alleles the fewest. Three of the identified cytomegalovirus-associated TCR beta chains were confirmed in vitro to be specific for cytomegalovirus antigens. A further reported finding was that TCR beta sequences accurately predicted the HLA-A and HLA-B alleles for most subjects in the first cohort. Cytomegalovirus status was reported to be diagnosed by the classifier with high specificity and sensitivity in both the original and validation cohorts. Most TCR sequences were seen in very few donors, while some public TCRs were found in many individuals. In this cohort, only TCR beta chains were sequenced, and detectable features were limited by the absence of alpha or paired-chain data. In the study, around 150 TCR beta chains were listed as associated with cytomegalovirus. Because some donors lacked HLA typing at each locus, the association tests relied only on the typed subset. Correlated functional status among segregating V segments might be attributable to linkage disequilibrium, but an unknown experimental factor could not be ruled out. Immune exposure information for the cohort was limited to CMV serostatus. When HLA alleles, especially DR and DQ, strongly co-occurred, TCR associations were difficult to assign to individual alleles. A later analysis found that HLA-associated TCR beta chains were more clonally expanded and had lower generation probabilities than equally common non-associated chains.

Inclusive of the bounding cysteine and phenylalanine, the CDR3 is 11 residues long. Only the CDR3 part of the read is kept: 33 bases, read in frame from the first base. From a lookup of the germline V gene, CDR1 and CDR2 are SQVTM and ANQGSEA. Details on this clone: Its target antigen remains unknown. One end of the junction fails to match germline, which may point to a read error.

Library preparation was by the immunoSEQ multiplex PCR assay. The multiplex PCR relied on a mix of 60 forward primers for TCR Vbeta segments and 13 reverse primers for TCR Jbeta segments. The CDR3 region of rearranged TCR beta genes was amplified from genomic DNA by a multiplex PCR assay. Amplified TCR beta libraries were sequenced as 87-base-pair reads on the Illumina HiSeq System. The study's processing was this. A later analysis tallied 75 million to 95 million unique TCR beta chains across the 666 repertoires, and some 10 million of those chains were shared by two or more donors. To remove PCR and sequencing errors, raw reads were error-corrected and collapsed into unique sequences using a nearest-neighbor algorithm that merged closely related sequences. CDR3 sequences were aligned to IMGT reference sequences to assign V, D and J gene segments. For a sequence to be retained, a match of at least six nucleotides to both a V gene segment and a J gene segment was required. Rearrangements were classified as productive when the CDR3 lacked stop codons and remained in frame with V and J, and all other rearrangements were classified as non-productive. CDR3 was defined by IMGT convention, running from the second conserved V-encoded cysteine to the conserved J-encoded phenylalanine. The earlier analysis of about 620 of the donors excluded sequences that lacked an unambiguous match to a single V gene segment. An earlier analysis of just under 600 of the donors called V segments functional above 56.7% productive rearrangements and segregating when the between-donor standard deviation exceeded 5%. To diagnose cytomegalovirus status from the catalog of TCR beta chain sequences, a statistical classification framework was built. In a later analysis, TCR nucleotide sequences were compared against IMGT/GENE-DB human TR gene sequences so that V and J genes could be assigned. Using the TCRdist pipeline, a later analysis assigned CDR3 sequences along with most-parsimonious VDJ recombination scenarios. In a later analysis, each TCR beta chain was defined by its CDR3 amino acid sequence together with its V-gene family, and reads lacking a unique V-gene family were excluded. A later analysis removed several hundred highly shared, low-generation-probability nucleotide sequences to deal with suspected cross-contamination and a sequencing artifact. A later analysis calculated a clonal expansion index for each public chain from normalized within-repertoire ranks of inferred template counts. In a later analysis, generation probabilities were computed using a VDJ recombination model fitted to out-of-frame rearrangements, and the results were checked against IGoR. Hypergeometric tests were used in a later analysis to score TCR-TCR, TCR-HLA and TCR-CMV co-occurrence, with a repertoire-size bias correction applied to the TCR pairs. False discovery rates were estimated in a later analysis by permuting HLA or CMV assignments 20 times. In a later analysis, co-occurring TCRs were grouped using DBSCAN, with TCRdist sequence similarity added in when clustering inside HLA-allele-positive subsets. Repertoires with fewer than 30,000 or more than 120,000 public chains, plus five repertoires with anomalous nucleotide sharing, were excluded from co-occurrence clustering. This is the immuneACCESS table as TCRdb keeps it, with only in-frame sequences that have V and J called. A part of the clones is gone; compared with another copy, unresolved V genes explain less than half, and the rest is unexplained. V and J calls and clone size are copied from that table; D and trimming were computed from the DNA. The sample profile shows about 200,000 clones; 80% to 85% of them were found once. Of the sample, around 6.3% falls within the top ten clones.

The V gene is TRBV29-1 and the J gene is TRBJ2-7; matching of 5 bases hints at TRBD2 as the D gene. Sequenced sample: PBMCs. The TCR was taken from a woman in her 50s in good health and CMV-seropositive. The CDR3 sequence is CSVEIARAQHF. The nucleotides are TGCAGCGTTGAAATCGCGAGGGCGCAGCACTTC.